This T cell receptor beta chain originates from a study of cytomegalovirus exposure and HLA in healthy donors. Study findings and constraints: Altogether, more than 150 TCR beta chains were recorded as cytomegalovirus-associated. A previous analysis found most TCR beta V segments productive roughly 90% or roughly 30% of the time.

The CDR3 has 12 residues. CDR1 SGDLS and CDR2 YYNGEE come from the germline V gene. With 5 bases removed from V and 2 bases from J, the gap between germline ends came to 6 bases. Of note for this clone: The antigen is undetermined.

Vbeta (60) and Jbeta (13) primers were used in the PCR. TCRdb's table, derived via immunoSEQ multiplex PCR, lists solely in-frame clones and lacks some. The table records roughly 140,000 clones, about three fifths of them present only once. This clonotype was sampled from a young woman in good health and CMV-seropositive. The sequencing input was PBMCs. The rearrangement uses TRBV9 and TRBJ2-3; D is undetermined. CDR3 sequence (DNA): TGTGCCAGCAGTCACTACACAGATACGCAGTATTTT. This translates into CASSHYTDTQYF.